This section outlines one TCR beta chain sequence together with its context. The data are from a study of blood T cell repertoires in COVID-19. The overall study: Samples taken during acute and convalescent COVID-19 were collected in the United States, Italy and Spain. T cells, B-cell-depleted T cells, or PBMCs provided the cDNA or gDNA that served as material.

CDR3 length: 13 amino acids. J was trimmed by 5 bases and V by 4 bases; bases with no gene match: 2. CDR1 and CDR2 (germline): KGHSH, LQKENI. Profiling relied on immunoSEQ multiplex PCR, and the TCRdb table lists in-frame clones only, not all of them. This table has fewer than 700,000 clones, roughly 89% appearing once. The Seattle patients joined while their infection was active and were tracked longitudinally afterward. Sample: peripheral blood. V and J are TRBV18 and TRBJ2-1, with TRBD1 matching over 7 bases. This clonotype was sampled from a woman between 50 and 59 years old with COVID-19, enrolled during active disease. The CDR3 here is CASSQGQNNEQFF. Here the CDR3 DNA reads TGTGCCAGCTCACAGGGACAGAACAATGAGCAGTTCTTC.